This T cell receptor beta chain is from a study of beta chain features in type 1 diabetes. Study-level information: Examination of sorted cells across all samples involved 100 million or so cells.

Study-level results: Researchers cautioned that cDNA sequencing could over-represent cells with high TCR expression. Patients with type 1 diabetes showed fewer VDJ junction insertions and more deletions.

A remark on this clone: Its specificity is not known.

This CDR3 has 14 amino acids. Deletions cut 7 bases from V and 0 bases from J, with 10 bases between. Germline CDR1 is ENHRY and CDR2 is SYGVKD. CD4+ cells of the naive, central memory, regulatory and stem cell-like memory types were sorted via CD45RO/CCR7/CD25/CD127/CD95/CD27. Sequencing targeted expressed TCRB transcripts, as all isolated RNA had been reverse transcribed. TCRdb keeps only in-frame clones here, not all; method: immunoSEQ multiplex PCR. The repertoire consists of roughly 610,000 clones, with roughly 15% occurring once and the leading ten covering roughly 0.098%. The specimen sequenced was naive CD4+ T cells from blood. This sequence joins TRBV10-3 and TRBJ2-1; unclear D gene. This TCR came from a man between 18 and 29 years old in good health. The CDR3 loop is CAITRASSYNEQFF. The CDR3 nucleotides are TGTGCCATCACTCGGGCGAGCTCCTACAATGAGCAGTTCTTC.